This T cell receptor (beta chain) was identified during a study of T cells in Graves' hyperthyroidism and ophthalmopathy. Amplification targeted TCR beta CDR3 regions from RNA transcripts. First-round RT-PCR targeting the TCR CDR3 was performed with the HTBI primer set. MiXCR was run by TCRdb on the multiplex PCR reads, yielding one entry per CDR3 protein. There are about 49,000 distinct CDR3 sequences in the sample; approximately 53% occur only once, and approximately 30% lies in the top ten. The CDR3 length is 14 residues. V was shortened by 2 bases and J by 4 bases, with 12 bases between the two germline ends. In germline, CDR1 is SGHRS, CDR2 YFSETQ. General study results and limits: Ophthalmopathy was told apart from stable hyperthyroidism by a 13 V-J model.

Points on this clonotype: Its antigen is currently unknown.

The receptor was isolated from a man younger than 35 with Graves' hyperthyroidism. The sample was peripheral blood or thyroid tissue (not recorded which). The chain employs TRBV5-1 and TRBJ1-2; D unresolved. The CDR3 spells CASSFVLEPYGYTF. The CDR3 DNA sequence: TGCGCCAGCAGCTTTGTTTTGGAACCCTATGGCTACACCTTC.